This T cell receptor beta chain was captured by sequencing in a study of T cells in Graves' hyperthyroidism and ophthalmopathy. In the case of this clonotype: This may arise from a read error, as a much more abundant clone is one base away.

RNA transcripts yielded amplified TCR beta CDR3 regions. First-round RT-PCR targeting the TCR CDR3 was performed with the HTBI primer set. TCRdb recomputed calls from the multiplex PCR reads with MiXCR, one row per CDR3 protein. The profile shows approximately 400,000 distinct CDR3 sequences, about a fifth of them singletons. This TCR came from a woman aged 18-30 years with Graves' hyperthyroidism. Material for sequencing was blood.

The CDR3 region has the DNA TGTGCCAGCAGCTCATTTACTCCGGGCTTAGCGGGGGACCAACAAGAGGCCCAGTACTTC. This gives the protein CASSSFTPGLAGDQQEAQYF. The V and J genes are TRBV13 and TRBJ2-5; 9 nucleotides line up with TRBD2. In germline, CDR1 is PRHDT, CDR2 FYEKMQ (reference sequence). The CDR3 runs to 20 residues.